This is a list of T cell receptor beta chains from one sample in a study of blood T cell repertoires in COVID-19. Assay: immunoSEQ multiplex PCR; the TCRdb copy retains only in-frame clones and omits some. The table records fewer than 110,000 clones, around 89% of them present only once. Sample: peripheral blood. These receptors came from a man in his fifties with active or convalescent COVID-19. CDR3s include the opening cysteine and the closing phenylalanine or tryptophan. A D gene is named only where the DNA matches it firmly. Clone size is not always given. Where it is, it says once, few, many or a class for expanded clones.

v_call	j_call	d_call	clone_size	cdr3_aa	cdr3_nt
TRBV5-1	TRBJ2-3	.	.	CASSVTLAGADTQYF	TGCGCCAGCAGCGTCACGCTAGCCGGCGCGGATACGCAGTATTTT
TRBV30	TRBJ1-2	.	once	CAWSPRTLGYTF	TGTGCCTGGAGTCCCCGGACTCTTGGCTACACCTTC
TRBV5-4	TRBJ2-2	TRBD2	once	CASSWGLAGEVGELFF	TGTGCCAGCAGCTGGGGACTAGCGGGAGAGGTCGGGGAGCTGTTTTTT
TRBV5-1	TRBJ2-1	TRBD2	.	CASSWGLAGGNEQFF	TGCGCCAGCAGCTGGGGACTAGCGGGAGGTAATGAGCAGTTCTTC
TRBV2	TRBJ1-5	.	.	CASSAGGVSPPQHF	TGTGCCAGCAGCGCGGGGGGGGTCAGCCCGCCCCAGCATTTT
TRBV19	TRBJ1-5	.	.	CASSIIPEEGQPQHF	TGTGCCAGTAGTATAATCCCGGAGGAGGGTCAGCCCCAGCATTTT
TRBV19	TRBJ2-1	TRBD2	.	CASSMGLAGLGDEQFF	TGTGCCAGTAGTATGGGACTAGCGGGCCTAGGGGATGAGCAGTTCTTC
TRBV11-2	TRBJ1-3	.	.	CASSLARSGNTIYF	TGTGCCAGCAGCTTAGCCAGATCCGGAAACACCATATATTTT
TRBV28	TRBJ1-4	.	.	CASGGTNEKLFF	TGTGCCAGCGGAGGGACTAATGAAAAACTGTTTTTT
TRBV5-1	TRBJ1-2	TRBD1	.	CASSLGQNYGYTF	TGCGCCAGCAGCCTGGGACAGAACTATGGCTACACCTTC
TRBV7-7	TRBJ2-3	TRBD1	.	CASSSGTGASTDTQYF	TGTGCCAGCAGCTCTGGGACAGGGGCTAGCACAGATACGCAGTATTTT
TRBV5-4	TRBJ2-6	.	once	CASSWGTRSGANVLTF	TGTGCCAGCAGCTGGGGGACACGCTCTGGGGCCAACGTCCTGACTTTC
TRBV30	TRBJ1-1	.	.	CAWSTESKNTEAFF	TGTGCCTGGTCGACTGAGTCAAAGAACACTGAAGCTTTCTTT
TRBV29-1	TRBJ1-1	.	.	CSGSVGGNTEAFF	TGCAGCGGTAGCGTCGGCGGGAACACTGAAGCTTTCTTT
TRBV6-5	TRBJ2-7	.	once	CASRNTGFRDYEQYF	TGTGCCAGCAGGAATACAGGGTTTCGGGATTACGAGCAGTACTTC
TRBV7-9	TRBJ2-7	.	.	CASSLDLGEAYEQYF	TGTGCCAGCAGCTTAGATCTGGGGGAGGCCTACGAGCAGTACTTC
TRBV6-5	TRBJ2-7	.	.	CASSYFPDLPGQNSYF	TGTGCCAGCAGTTACTTCCCCGACCTTCCCGGACAGAATTCGTACTTC
TRBV3-1/TRBV3-2	TRBJ2-5	TRBD2	.	CASSLLAGGPETQYF	TGTGCCAGCAGCCTACTAGCGGGAGGCCCCGAGACCCAGTACTTC
TRBV5-4	TRBJ2-3	TRBD2	once	CASSVGLAGSTDTQYF	TGTGCCAGCAGCGTAGGACTAGCGGGAAGCACAGATACGCAGTATTTT
TRBV11-3	TRBJ2-5	TRBD1	.	CASSQGQVTQETQYF	TGTGCCAGCAGCCAGGGACAGGTTACTCAAGAGACCCAGTACTTC
TRBV6-2/TRBV6-3	TRBJ2-7	.	.	CASSYSEGVLSPSYEQYF	TGTGCCAGCAGTTACTCCGAGGGAGTTCTCTCGCCCTCCTACGAGCAGTACTTC
TRBV10-3	TRBJ1-1	TRBD1	.	CAITGGRRRDTEAFF	TGTGCCATCACAGGGGGGAGAAGGAGAGACACTGAAGCTTTCTTT
TRBV5-1	TRBJ1-1	.	.	CASSGGGTRGNTEAFF	TGCGCCAGCAGCGGCGGGGGGACTCGCGGGAACACTGAAGCTTTCTTT
TRBV18	TRBJ2-7	TRBD2	.	CASSRGTSGSEQYF	TGTGCCAGCTCACGAGGGACTAGCGGGAGCGAGCAGTACTTC
TRBV19	TRBJ2-1	TRBD1	.	CASKQGNYRDEQFF	TGTGCCAGTAAACAGGGGAACTATCGTGATGAGCAGTTCTTC
TRBV6-4	TRBJ2-1	TRBD2	.	CASSDRDSLGLAGGIYNEQFF	TGTGCCAGCAGTGACCGGGACAGTTTGGGACTAGCGGGAGGTATTTACAATGAGCAGTTCTTC
TRBV2	TRBJ2-7	TRBD1	.	CASSEAGTGSYEQYF	TGTGCCAGCAGTGAAGCGGGGACAGGCTCCTACGAGCAGTACTTC
TRBV28	TRBJ1-5	.	.	CASSFRQGRSNQPQHF	TGTGCCAGCAGTTTTCGGCAGGGCAGGAGCAATCAGCCCCAGCATTTT
TRBV6-2/TRBV6-3	TRBJ2-2	.	once	CASSYPNAGELFF	TGTGCCAGCAGTTACCCTAACGCCGGGGAGCTGTTTTTT
TRBV7-2	TRBJ1-3	.	.	CASSLSDTIYF	TGTGCCAGCAGCTTATCGGACACCATATATTTT
TRBV27	TRBJ1-5	TRBD1	.	CASRQGNQPQHF	TGTGCCAGCAGACAGGGGAATCAGCCCCAGCATTTT
TRBV10-3	TRBJ2-3	TRBD2	.	CAISEIAGVPPDTQYF	TGTGCCATCAGTGAGATCGCGGGAGTTCCCCCAGATACGCAGTATTTT
TRBV28	TRBJ2-7	TRBD2	few	CASRSGASGSYEQYF	TGTGCCAGCAGGTCGGGGGCTAGCGGGAGTTACGAGCAGTACTTC
TRBV28	TRBJ1-3	TRBD1	.	CASATGTASGNTIYF	TGTGCCAGCGCCACCGGGACAGCGTCTGGAAACACCATATATTTT
TRBV13	TRBJ2-1	TRBD2	.	CASSSIGGEQFF	TGTGCCAGCAGCTCGATCGGGGGGGAGCAGTTCTTC
TRBV5-1	TRBJ1-2	.	.	CASSLVTGGANYGYTF	TGCGCCAGCAGCTTGGTAACAGGCGGCGCTAACTATGGCTACACCTTC
TRBV10-1	TRBJ2-7	.	.	CASSESPGYEQYF	TGCGCCAGCAGTGAGTCTCCGGGCTACGAGCAGTACTTC
TRBV9	TRBJ2-1	TRBD2	.	CASSAPSGRGYNEQFF	TGTGCCAGCAGCGCCCCTAGCGGGAGGGGCTACAATGAGCAGTTCTTC
TRBV27	TRBJ2-7	TRBD1	.	CASSLSYLGQGYEQYF	TGTGCCAGCAGTTTATCATATCTTGGACAGGGCTACGAGCAGTACTTC
TRBV5-5	TRBJ1-2	.	.	CASSWATGNGYTF	TGTGCCAGCAGCTGGGCGACAGGAAATGGCTACACCTTC
TRBV3-1/TRBV3-2	TRBJ2-1	.	few	CATRQEGHRYNEQFF	TGTGCCACAAGGCAGGAGGGCCACCGATACAATGAGCAGTTCTTC